This is a list of T cell receptor beta chains from one sample in a study of blood T cell repertoires in COVID-19. Using immunoSEQ multiplex PCR, the repertoire was profiled, and TCRdb retains in-frame clones only, with some absent. Seen here are under 150,000 clones, around four fifths observed once, and the top ten hold more than 5%. Sequencing was carried out using PBMCs or T cells enriched from blood (not recorded which). The source of these receptors is a woman aged 40 to 50 who had recovered from COVID-19. The conserved cysteine and the conserved F or W are not part of the CDR3 here.

j_gene: TRBJ1-4; v_gene: TRBV10-3; CDR3aa: AISTGYNEKLF
j_gene: TRBJ1-2; v_gene: TRBV18; CDR3aa: ASSPAPAGGASYGYT
j_gene: TRBJ2-5; v_gene: TRBV20-1; CDR3aa: SASLTSGRSETQY
j_gene: TRBJ1-5; v_gene: TRBV30; CDR3aa: AWSWQINQPQH
j_gene: TRBJ1-6; v_gene: TRBV11-1; CDR3aa: ASSLGRRESNSPLH
j_gene: TRBJ2-1; v_gene: TRBV20-1; CDR3aa: SASGGRGYNEQF
j_gene: TRBJ1-2; v_gene: TRBV6-2/TRBV6-3; CDR3aa: ASSYRQAEGYT
j_gene: TRBJ2-1; v_gene: TRBV12-3/TRBV12-4; CDR3aa: ASSSSSVNEQF
j_gene: TRBJ2-4; v_gene: TRBV19; CDR3aa: ASSFASDRVAKNIQY
j_gene: TRBJ1-2; v_gene: TRBV9; CDR3aa: ASSVAAGNYGYT
j_gene: TRBJ1-3; v_gene: TRBV9; CDR3aa: ASSLTGTERPGNTIY
j_gene: TRBJ2-3; v_gene: TRBV7-3; CDR3aa: ASSLLAGLTDTQY
j_gene: TRBJ1-5; v_gene: TRBV3-1/TRBV3-2; CDR3aa: ASSQTDSNQPQH
j_gene: TRBJ1-2; v_gene: TRBV10-3; CDR3aa: AISESGGADYGYT
j_gene: TRBJ2-6; v_gene: TRBV2; CDR3aa: ASSVLVSGANVLT
j_gene: TRBJ2-7; v_gene: TRBV25-1; CDR3aa: ASSSSGEQY
j_gene: TRBJ2-5; v_gene: TRBV25-1; CDR3aa: AAGVSAVTQY
j_gene: TRBJ2-7; v_gene: TRBV30; CDR3aa: AWSVRSAGPLEQY
j_gene: TRBJ1-3; v_gene: TRBV7-2; CDR3aa: ASSYTGQRNTIY
j_gene: TRBJ1-5; v_gene: TRBV4-1; CDR3aa: ASSHHTGSQPQH
j_gene: TRBJ2-7; v_gene: TRBV11-2; CDR3aa: ASSLDHGRGYEQY
j_gene: TRBJ2-7; v_gene: TRBV11-2; CDR3aa: ASSPRTSGRINEQY
j_gene: TRBJ1-1; v_gene: TRBV7-9; CDR3aa: ASSPPGQPEAF
j_gene: TRBJ2-5; v_gene: TRBV5-1; CDR3aa: ASSGQVLQETQY
j_gene: TRBJ2-7; v_gene: TRBV4-1; CDR3aa: ASSIAGGGNEQY
j_gene: TRBJ1-1; v_gene: TRBV5-4; CDR3aa: ASSAGSGVRGTEAF
j_gene: TRBJ2-7; v_gene: TRBV13; CDR3aa: ASSSDRWAYEQY
j_gene: TRBJ1-3; v_gene: TRBV5-5; CDR3aa: ASSRREVGNTIY
j_gene: TRBJ2-7; v_gene: TRBV2; CDR3aa: ASSTQGIHEQY